These T cell receptor beta chains were read from a single sample in a study of control samples from healthy donors and cancer patients. Data came from immunoSEQ multiplex PCR; TCRdb stores just in-frame clones and leaves some out. The sample shows approximately 120,000 clones, over 75% of them seen only once. The specimen was blood. The source of these receptors is a young man in good health. Each CDR3 is given with its conserved first and last residue. The D gene is left open where the match is weak. Part of the rows lack a size; the others show once, few, many or a class for expanded clones.

TRBJ2-7	14	TRBV5-1	NA	NA	TGCGCCAGCAGCTCGGACCCGGGGGCGTACGAGCAGTACTTC	CASSSDPGAYEQYF
TRBJ2-2	13	TRBV4-3	NA	NA	TGCGCCAGCAGCCAATACGGCACCGGGGAGCTGTTTTTT	CASSQYGTGELFF
TRBJ2-5	14	TRBV7-9	NA	NA	TGTGCCAGCAGCCGGGACCGCCCGGAAGAGACCCAGTACTTC	CASSRDRPEETQYF
TRBJ2-7	14	TRBV11-3	NA	once	TGTGCCAGCAGCCACAGCAGGAGCTCCTACGAGCAGTACTTC	CASSHSRSSYEQYF
TRBJ1-2	15	TRBV10-3	TRBD1	NA	TGTGCCATCAGTGACGCGACAGGGGTTAACTATGGCTACACCTTC	CAISDATGVNYGYTF
TRBJ1-5	14	TRBV12-5	NA	NA	TGTGCTAGTGGTCCCCGAGTAAGAAATAAGCCCCAGCATTTT	CASGPRVRNKPQHF
TRBJ2-2	16	TRBV18	NA	NA	TGTGCCAGCACGCTCCAGGGGTCCACGAACACCGGGGAGCTGTTTTTT	CASTLQGSTNTGELFF
TRBJ1-1	16	TRBV27	NA	NA	TGTGCCAGCAGAGGGCAGGGAGGAAGAATGAACACTGAAGCTTTCTTT	CASRGQGGRMNTEAFF
TRBJ2-3	15	TRBV19	NA	NA	TGTGCCAGTAGTATGGGCCAGGGTATTTCAGATACGCAGTATTTT	CASSMGQGISDTQYF
TRBJ1-2	16	TRBV7-2	NA	NA	TGTGCCAGCAGCTTATCCGGGACTGAGATGAACTATGGCTACACCTTC	CASSLSGTEMNYGYTF
TRBJ2-7	17	TRBV19	NA	medium-sized	TGTGCCAGTAGTATAGGGAGCCATGGAGGGCCTCGGGTCGAGCAGTACTTC	CASSIGSHGGPRVEQYF
TRBJ1-1	11	TRBV5-1	NA	few	TGCGCCAGCAGCTTGGACTCTGAAGCTTTCTTT	CASSLDSEAFF
TRBJ1-2	15	TRBV9	TRBD1	NA	TGTGCCAGCAGCGCCCGACTCCAGGGGGCGGACGGCTACACCTTC	CASSARLQGADGYTF
TRBJ2-5	15	TRBV2	TRBD2	NA	TGTGCCAGCAGTGCCTGGACTAGCGGTCTAGACCCCCAGTACTTC	CASSAWTSGLDPQYF
TRBJ2-3	15	TRBV5-1	TRBD1	NA	TGCGCCAGCGGAGACAGGGGGACAACCACAGATACGCAGTATTTT	CASGDRGTTTDTQYF
TRBJ2-5	16	TRBV7-9	TRBD2	NA	TGTGCCAGCAGCTTAGGTCCCGGGCGGGGGATAGTGACCCAGTACTTC	CASSLGPGRGIVTQYF
TRBJ1-1	13	TRBV19	NA	once	TGTGCCAGTAGTTTCAGAGATCGCTTTGAAGCTTTCTTT	CASSFRDRFEAFF
TRBJ1-3	13	TRBV12-3/TRBV12-4	NA	few	TGTGCCAGCAGTTCCCGGTCTGAGGGCACCATATATTTT	CASSSRSEGTIYF
TRBJ1-5	16	TRBV10-3	NA	NA	TGTGCCATCAGTGAGTCACAGGGCGAGAGCAATCAGCCCCAGCATTTT	CAISESQGESNQPQHF
TRBJ2-1	12	TRBV6-2/TRBV6-3	NA	NA	TGTGCCAGCAGTTCATCAGGGGGGATGCAGTTCTTC	CASSSSGGMQFF
TRBJ2-2	20	TRBV3-1/TRBV3-2	NA	NA	TGTGCCAGCAGTTTTCCTGTAAGGAGGGGTCCAATCTCAGAGACCGGGGAGCTGTTTTTT	CASSFPVRRGPISETGELFF
TRBJ2-2	15	TRBV7-2	NA	once	TGTGCCAGCAGCTTGGGCCTTCTACGAACCGGGGAGCTGTTTTTT	CASSLGLLRTGELFF
TRBJ2-3	15	TRBV30	NA	NA	TGTGCCTGGAGTTTTGGGGGAATTAGCACAGATACGCAGTATTTT	CAWSFGGISTDTQYF
TRBJ2-3	14	TRBV19	NA	NA	TGTGCCAGTAGTATTGGACACCGCACAGATACGCAGTATTTT	CASSIGHRTDTQYF
TRBJ2-1	14	TRBV25-1	TRBD1	NA	TGTGCCACTCGCGACAGGGGTTCCTACAATGAGCAGTTCTTC	CATRDRGSYNEQFF
TRBJ1-4	13	TRBV12-3/TRBV12-4	NA	NA	TGTGCCAGCAGTTTAGCGGAGGGAGAAAAACTGTTTTTT	CASSLAEGEKLFF
TRBJ2-7	13	TRBV12-3/TRBV12-4	NA	NA	TGTGCCAGCAGTTTCGGGACGGGATACGAGCAGTACTTC	CASSFGTGYEQYF
TRBJ1-5	12	TRBV6-1	NA	NA	TGTGCCAGCAGGCAGGGAATTGTGCCCCAGCATTTT	CASRQGIVPQHF
TRBJ2-1	14	TRBV9	NA	NA	TGTGCCAGCAGCTCCAGGGGTGGAAACAATGAGCAGTTCTTC	CASSSRGGNNEQFF
TRBJ1-5	13	TRBV19	TRBD1	NA	TGTGCCAGTAGTAGGGACAGATATCAGCCCCAGCATTTT	CASSRDRYQPQHF
TRBJ2-3	15	TRBV3-1/TRBV3-2	NA	NA	TGTGCCAGCAGCCATAGGTCGGGGGGCACAGATACGCAGTATTTT	CASSHRSGGTDTQYF
TRBJ1-1	13	TRBV7-3	NA	few	TGTGCCAGCAGCTTACGGCGGAACACTGAAGCTTTCTTT	CASSLRRNTEAFF
TRBJ1-3	14	TRBV7-9	NA	NA	TGTGCCAGCAGCGTCAAGAGACCTATAGACGCCATATATTTT	CASSVKRPIDAIYF
TRBJ2-5	12	TRBV19	NA	NA	TGTGCCAGTAGTAAGGTAGAGGGGACCCAGTACTTC	CASSKVEGTQYF
TRBJ1-2	13	TRBV3-1/TRBV3-2	TRBD1	NA	TGTGCCAGCAGCCAGGGACAGGGGACTGGCTACACCTTC	CASSQGQGTGYTF
TRBJ1-4	14	TRBV15	NA	NA	TGTGCCACCAGCAGTAAGACAATTAATGAAAAACTGTTTTTT	CATSSKTINEKLFF
TRBJ2-7	18	TRBV7-4	NA	NA	TGTGCCAGCAGCTTATGGGACATAAAGGGGTCCCATATACGAGAGCAGTACTTC	CASSLWDIKGSHIREQYF
TRBJ1-5	14	TRBV27	NA	NA	TGTGCCAGCAGTTTCTCGGGGCCCCATCAGCCCCAGCATTTT	CASSFSGPHQPQHF
TRBJ2-7	13	TRBV4-1	NA	NA	TGCGCCAGCAGCCAGAGGCAGGACTACGAGCAGTACTTC	CASSQRQDYEQYF
TRBJ1-3	15	TRBV5-1	NA	NA	TGCGCCAGCAGCTTGGACTTGCTTTCGGGAAACACCATATATTTT	CASSLDLLSGNTIYF